Following are 3 T cell receptor beta chains from one sample sequenced in a study of T cell repertoires in cytomegalovirus infection. TCRdb recomputed calls from the reads with MiXCR, one row per CDR3 protein. The data contain approximately 1,000,000 distinct CDR3 sequences, about a third of them singletons. No cognate antigen is known for these TCRs. The sequences come from cultured CD8+ T cells from PBMCs, collected from culture after CMV antigen stimulation. The receptors shown here come from a human donor in good health (CMV status not recorded). Some clones in this sample may be carry-over from other donors' samples.

This clonotype was recorded a few times. The rearrangement joins TRBV11-2 to TRBJ1-5; D might be TRBD1 (6 bases). The CDR3 spans 15 residues. The germline V and J ends were trimmed by 2 bases and 2 bases, with 10 bases remaining between them. Germline assignment: CDR1 SGHAT and CDR2 FQNNGV. DNA of the CDR3: TGTGCCAGCAGCTTAACGGGACACGGCAATCAGCCCCAGCATTTT. This codes for CASSLTGHGNQPQHF.

J is TRBJ2-1 and V is TRBV10-3, with D perhaps matching TRBD1 or TRBD2 (5 bases each). The ends were cut back, 11 bases at V and 2 bases at J, with 16 bases in the middle. Germline V lookup: CDR1 ENHRY, CDR2 SYGVKD. The CDR3 runs 14 residues. Here the CDR3 DNA reads TGTGCCGTGTCCGGGACGGACGCCTACAATGAGCAGTTCTTC. Translation: CAVSGTDAYNEQFF.

This clonotype was counted between two and nine times. This chain joins TRBV7-8 and TRBJ1-6, with D uncertain. The V end was cut by 5 bases, the J end by 7 bases, with 15 bases between. The CDR3 spans 15 residues. Germline CDR1 and CDR2: SGHVS and FQNEAQ. CDR3: CASSPVDWANSPLHF. CDR3 in DNA: TGTGCCAGCAGCCCTGTTGACTGGGCCAATTCACCCCTCCACTTT. The full variable domain, completed using reference TRBV7-8 and TRBJ1-6, is GAGVSQSPRYKVAKRGQDVALRCDPISGHVSLFWYQQALGQGPEFLTYFQNEAQLDKSGLPSDRFFAERPEGSVSTLKIQRTQQEDSAVYLCASSPVDWANSPLHFGNGTRLTVT.